The 15 T cell receptor beta chains in this list originate from one sample, sequenced in a study of T cells in Graves' hyperthyroidism and ophthalmopathy. TCR beta CDR3 sequences were amplified from RNA transcripts. The TCR CDR3 first-round RT-PCR relied on the HTBI primer set. TCRdb reprocessed the multiplex PCR reads with MiXCR, giving one entry per CDR3 protein. The sample lists under 250,000 distinct CDR3 sequences, 17% occurring once. Sequencing used blood. All receptors come from a woman aged 45-65 years with Graves' hyperthyroidism.

The chain carries TRBV9 and TRBJ2-1; D unresolved. CDR1 and CDR2 from the germline V gene are SGDLS and YYNGEE. There are 14 residues in the CDR3. Deletions cut 4 bases from V and 9 bases from J, with 17 bases between. CDR3 sequence reads: CASSPPTPRTEQFF. The CDR3 coding sequence is TGTGCCAGCAGCCCCCCTACACCTAGGACTGAGCAGTTCTTC.

This clonotype was observed at least ten times. The chain combines TRBV28 with TRBJ1-1, with no clear D. CDR1 MDHEN and CDR2 SYDVKM come from the germline V gene. This CDR3 spans 15 amino acids. V was pared by 5 bases and J by 3 bases, with 16 bases between. Written as DNA, the CDR3 is TGTGCCAGCAGTGCCCAAGGGAGTTGGCACACTGAAGCTTTCTTT. It yields the protein CASSAQGSWHTEAFF. Full variable domain (rest looked up from reference TRBV28 and TRBJ1-1): DVKVTQSSRYLVKRTGEKVFLECVQDMDHENMFWYRQDPGLGLRLIYFSYDVKMKEKGDIPEGYSVSREKKERFSLILESASTNQTSMYLCASSAQGSWHTEAFFGQGTRLTVV.

There are a few counts of this clonotype. The genes are TRBV5-1 and TRBJ2-7; D perhaps matches TRBD1 (5 bases). The CDR3 is 13 residues long. V was pared by 3 bases and J by 2 bases, with 9 bases between. Germline loops: CDR1 SGHRS, CDR2 YFSETQ. The CDR3 sequence: CASSSGHTYEQYF. CDR3 coding DNA: TGCGCCAGCAGCTCAGGACATACCTACGAGCAGTACTTC.

V usage is TRBV20-1 and J usage is TRBJ2-1, with TRBD2 matching 7 bases. From germline, CDR1 is DFQATT and CDR2 SNEGSKA (reference sequence). Trimming removed 5 bases from V and 5 bases from J; junction bases left unmatched: 12. This CDR3 spans 15 amino acids. The CDR3 sequence: CSASEAGVSHNEQFF. Written as DNA, the CDR3 is TGCAGTGCTTCCGAGGCGGGAGTTTCCCACAATGAGCAGTTCTTC.

The rearrangement uses TRBV5-4 and TRBJ2-1, with 9 positions matching TRBD1. CDR1 is SGHNT and CDR2 is YYREEE in the germline V gene (reference sequence). There are 16 residues in the CDR3. V lost 3 bases to trimming and J lost 6 bases; unmatched junction nucleotides: 10. In DNA form, the CDR3 reads TGTGCCAGCAGCTCCCAAGGGGACAGGGTATTCAATGAGCAGTTCTTC. Translated: CASSSQGDRVFNEQFF.

The CDR3 DNA is TGTGCCAGTACCCCGGGACAGAAGAACACTGAAGCTTTCTTT. Protein product: CASTPGQKNTEAFF. This rearrangement joins TRBV19 to TRBJ1-1, with 7 bases lining up with TRBD1. The germline V gene encodes CDR1 LNHDA and CDR2 SQIVND (reference sequence). The CDR3 has 14 amino acids. J gave up 1 base and V 7 bases, and 6 bases lay outside the gene matches.

The chain is built from TRBV4-1 and TRBJ1-1; 9 nucleotides match TRBD1. CDR3 length equals 15 residues. Trimming cost V 3 bases and J 5 bases; bases outside gene matches: 7. Germline V gene data show CDR1 as MGHRA and CDR2 as YSYEKL. The chain's CDR3 is CASSQTQGAGTEAFF. The CDR3 bases are TGCGCCAGCAGCCAGACACAGGGGGCTGGGACTGAAGCTTTCTTT.

This sequence joins TRBV11-2 and TRBJ2-3; unclear D gene. V was shortened by 9 bases and J by 6 bases, with 22 bases between the two germline ends. The CDR3 sequence is 15 residues long. Germline CDR1 and CDR2: SGHAT and FQNNGV. The CDR3 loop reads CASSRRTAAWDTQYF. The CDR3 DNA sequence: TGTGCCAGTAGTAGACGTACAGCCGCCTGGGATACGCAGTATTTT. The complete variable domain, with remaining parts taken from reference TRBV11-2 and TRBJ2-3, reads EAGVAQSPRYKIIEKRQSVAFWCNPISGHATLYWYQQILGQGPKLLIQFQNNGVVDDSQLPKDRFSAERLKGVDSTLKIQPAKLEDSAVYLCASSRRTAAWDTQYFGPGTRLTVL.

This clonotype appeared a few times. This chain links TRBV18 with TRBJ2-3, with 13 positions matching TRBD2. CDR1 and CDR2 from the germline V gene are KGHSH and LQKENI. The CDR3 loop spans 19 amino acids. Trimming cost V 1 base and J 0 bases; bases outside gene matches: 7. CDR3 coding DNA: TGTGCCAGCTCACCACTGGAACTAGCGGGAGGGCCAAGCACAGATACGCAGTATTTT. Translated: CASSPLELAGGPSTDTQYF.

Many counts were recorded for this clonotype. The chain is built from TRBV7-4 and TRBJ1-1; unclear D gene. V lost 3 bases to trimming and J lost 1 base, with 18 bases between them. Germline lookup yields CDR1 SGHVT and CDR2 SQSDAQ. The CDR3 covers 17 residues. The CDR3 region has the DNA TGTGCCAGCAGCTTTCATGGGGTATGGCCATCGAACACTGAAGCTTTCTTT. Its translation: CASSFHGVWPSNTEAFF. Full variable domain (rest looked up from reference TRBV7-4 and TRBJ1-1): GAGVSQSPRYKVAKRGRDVALRCDSISGHVTLYWYRQTLGQGSEVLTYSQSDAQRDKSGRPSGRFSAERPERSVSTLKIQRTEQGDSAVYLCASSFHGVWPSNTEAFFGQGTRLTVV.

J is TRBJ2-2 and V is TRBV10-3, with 7 bases aligning to TRBD1. This CDR3 contains 15 residues. V was clipped by 6 bases and J by 12 bases; unmatched bases: 16. The germline V gene encodes CDR1 ENHRY and CDR2 SYGVKD. The CDR3 is CAISQTGNRREKLFF. The CDR3, as DNA: TGTGCCATCAGCCAGACAGGGAACAGAAGGGAAAAGCTGTTTTTT.

The table lists this clonotype with many counts. The chain is built from TRBV27 and TRBJ2-3; TRBD2 is a possible D gene (5 bases). CDR1 is MNHEY and CDR2 is SMNVEV in the germline V gene (reference sequence). The CDR3 is 15 amino acids. V lost 8 bases and J 7 bases, leaving 22 bases between the germline ends. The CDR3 here is CASGILERRYHTQYF. Here the CDR3 DNA reads TGTGCCAGCGGCATTCTCGAGAGGAGGTACCATACGCAGTATTTT.

This clonotype has a handful of counts. The chain couples TRBV19 to TRBJ2-7; a possible D gene is TRBD1 (6 bases). The CDR3 covers 13 residues. V was pared by 9 bases and J by 4 bases, with 16 bases between. The V gene's germline CDR1 is LNHDA and CDR2 SQIVND (reference sequence). The CDR3 region has the DNA TGTGCCAGCCGAGGGACATCGGTGTACGAGCAGTACTTC. Encoded protein: CASRGTSVYEQYF.

Note on this clonotype: A much larger clone differs by one base, so this may be a read error. The chain employs TRBV27 and TRBJ2-1; 11 bases are a match to TRBD2. This CDR3 comprises 15 residues. CDR1 is MNHEY and CDR2 is SMNVEV in the germline V gene (reference sequence). The CDR3 protein is CARLAGEGKSNGQFF. The CDR3 nucleotides read TGTGCCAGACTAGCGGGAGAAGGTAAAAGTAATGGGCAGTTCTTC.

This clonotype was seen a handful of times. V and J are TRBV5-1 and TRBJ2-3; 13 bases agree with TRBD2. CDR1 is SGHRS, CDR2 YFSETQ, per germline. The CDR3 spans 15 residues. Germline trimming cut 4 bases from V and 9 bases from J; bases unmatched to any gene: 8. CDR3 loop: CASSRTSGSSTTQYF. The CDR3 DNA reads TGCGCCAGCAGCCGGACTAGCGGGAGTTCAACCACGCAGTATTTT.